A selection of T cell receptor beta chains follows, all from one sample in a study of blood T cell repertoires in COVID-19. Sequenced by immunoSEQ multiplex PCR; TCRdb stores in-frame clones only, minus some. This sample has about 99,000 clones, with about four fifths found just once. The sequencing input was peripheral blood. These receptors were collected from a woman older than 75 with active or convalescent COVID-19. Both conserved end residues are part of each CDR3. D genes are given only for firm matches. Clone size is shown for a subset of rows, as once, few, many or a class of expanded clone.

abundance	j_gene	d_gene	v_gene	CDR3nt	CDR3aa
NA	TRBJ1-2	NA	TRBV5-1	TGCGCCAGCAGCCCGTCCCCGGACACGCACTATGGCTACACCTTC	CASSPSPDTHYGYTF
once	TRBJ1-1	NA	TRBV30	TGTGCCTGGAGACGGGGGTTAAACACTGAAGCTTTCTTT	CAWRRGLNTEAFF
NA	TRBJ2-1	NA	TRBV18	TGTGCCAGCTCAGAACTAGAGAATGAGCAGTTCTTC	CASSELENEQFF
NA	TRBJ1-3	NA	TRBV5-6	TGTGCCAGCAGCTTGGACAGGAAGACGGGAAACACCATATATTTT	CASSLDRKTGNTIYF
NA	TRBJ2-4	NA	TRBV7-9	TGTGCCAGCAGCCCCCTCCTCGGCTCCGGGGGAAACATTCAGTACTTC	CASSPLLGSGGNIQYF
once	TRBJ2-1	TRBD2	TRBV5-1	TGCGCCAGCAGCCCCGGACTAGGCTGGGACAATGAGCAGTTCTTC	CASSPGLGWDNEQFF
once	TRBJ2-2	NA	TRBV7-3	TGTGCCAGCAGCTTAAACGTGGGAGGCTACCTCGCCGGGGAGCTGTTTTTT	CASSLNVGGYLAGELFF
NA	TRBJ1-4	TRBD1	TRBV7-9	TGTGCCAGCAGCGGCCGGGACAGGGGTCAGGTTGGACGTAATGAAAAACTGTTTTTT	CASSGRDRGQVGRNEKLFF
NA	TRBJ1-3	NA	TRBV10-2	TGCGCCACCGCCGCAGGGCGGGGAAACACCATATATTTT	CATAAGRGNTIYF
once	TRBJ2-2	TRBD2	TRBV20-1	TGCAGTGCTAGTAGCGGGAGAGGCGCCGGGGAGCTGTTTTTT	CSASSGRGAGELFF
NA	TRBJ2-2	TRBD2	TRBV6-2/TRBV6-3	TGTGCCAGCAGTTATCTAGCGGGGCCTGGGGAGCTGTTTTTT	CASSYLAGPGELFF
NA	TRBJ2-2	NA	TRBV19	TGTGCCAGTAGTATCATGAACTCGGACACGAACACCGGGGAGCTGTTTTTT	CASSIMNSDTNTGELFF
few	TRBJ1-5	NA	TRBV19	TGTGCCAGTAGTATCTCGGCGGTTCAGAGCAATCAGCCCCAGCATTTT	CASSISAVQSNQPQHF
NA	TRBJ1-4	NA	TRBV24-1	TGTGCCACCAGTGATCCAGCAGGGTCTGGGGAAAAACTGTTTTTT	CATSDPAGSGEKLFF
once	TRBJ1-2	TRBD1	TRBV7-2	TGTGCCAGCAGCTCCTTAAAAGGGGGCGAGAACTATGGCTACACCTTC	CASSSLKGGENYGYTF
NA	TRBJ2-5	TRBD2	TRBV28	TGTGCCAGCAGCCCTCGGGGGGGTTGGGACGAGACCCAGTACTTC	CASSPRGGWDETQYF
NA	TRBJ1-4	TRBD1	TRBV5-6	TGTGCCAGCAGCTTGCCCGGGACAGGACAAAAACTGTTTTTT	CASSLPGTGQKLFF
NA	TRBJ2-7	TRBD1	TRBV6-5	TGTGCCAGCAGTAAGACAGGGGTTGGCGAGCAGTACTTC	CASSKTGVGEQYF
NA	TRBJ1-1	NA	TRBV5-1	TGCGCCAGCAGTCCCGGGACATTAAACACTGAAGCTTTCTTT	CASSPGTLNTEAFF
NA	TRBJ2-1	TRBD1	TRBV29-1	TGCAGCGCTATGACAGGGACGACCTCCTTCGGGTTCTTC	CSAMTGTTSFGFF
NA	TRBJ1-5	TRBD1	TRBV7-9	TGTGCCAGCAGCCGGATGGGACAGGGAAGAGTGGGTCAGCCCCAGCATTTT	CASSRMGQGRVGQPQHF
NA	TRBJ2-7	TRBD2	TRBV28	TGTGCCAGCAGTTTTGTCGGGACTAGCGGGATCTACGAGCAGTACTTC	CASSFVGTSGIYEQYF
NA	TRBJ1-2	TRBD1	TRBV6-5	TGTGCCAGCAGGGGGACAGTCTATGGCTACACCTTC	CASRGTVYGYTF
NA	TRBJ2-7	TRBD1	TRBV29-1	TGCAGCGTTGGGGGGGACAGGGGTACCTACGAGCAGTACTTC	CSVGGDRGTYEQYF
NA	TRBJ2-4	TRBD2	TRBV6-1	TGTGCCAGCAGAGAACTAGCGGAACCCCTGGGAGCCAAAAACATTCAGTACTTC	CASRELAEPLGAKNIQYF
NA	TRBJ2-1	TRBD2	TRBV9	TGTGCCAGCAGCGTAGCTTTGACGGGGACTAGCGGGAGAAATGAGCAGTTCTTC	CASSVALTGTSGRNEQFF
NA	TRBJ1-1	TRBD1	TRBV6-5	TGTGCCAGCAGTTACTCCGGGACAGGGGGCGCCGCTTTCTTT	CASSYSGTGGAAFF
NA	TRBJ1-2	NA	TRBV28	TGTGCCAGCAGCTACCGAGGGGGTAGGTGGTATGGCTACACCTTC	CASSYRGGRWYGYTF
NA	TRBJ1-3	TRBD1	TRBV6-6	TGTGCCAGCAGTTTCCGAACCAGGGGGTCTGGAAACACCATATATTTT	CASSFRTRGSGNTIYF